The TCR beta chain under discussion was sequenced for a study of identical twins. TCRdb re-called the 5' RACE reads with MiXCR, one entry per CDR3 protein. Here the sample spans around 280,000 distinct CDR3 sequences, roughly 8.6% being singletons. Germline V gene sequence: CDR1 SGHAT, CDR2 FQNNGV. The V end lost 1 base, the J end lost 5 bases, and 13 bases lay between the germline ends. The CDR3 has 15 residues. There are a few counts of this clonotype. The same specimen was also included in a second study, on yellow fever vaccine responses in identical twins.

The source is a woman between 18 and 30 years old in good health. The sequencing input was memory (CD45RO+) T cells sorted from blood. The genes are TRBV11-2 and TRBJ2-3; a weak D match, TRBD2 (6 bases). This CDR3 reads CASSLGRLVRDTQYF. The CDR3 DNA sequence: TGTGCCAGCAGCTTAGGCCGACTAGTTCGAGATACGCAGTATTTT.